The present T cell receptor (beta chain) was sequenced within a study of identical twins (dated by TCRdb to about 2016). Describing the broader study: TCR alpha and beta repertoires from monozygotic twins, unrelated adults of various ages and cord blood were deep-sequenced to test whether fetal clonotypes persist. Replicate twin experiments were performed at different times using different library preparation protocols to rule out contamination. Overall study outcomes, separate from this receptor: Zero-insertion analyses could be partly confounded by invariant T cells such as MAIT and iNKT, though diverse VJ usage argued against such confounding for most clonotypes. The excess sharing between twins in beta out-of-frame sequences was weaker because fewer shared sequences reduced the signal-to-noise ratio. In monozygotic twins, out-of-frame TCR alpha sharing was systematically underestimated by recombination models, although the models agreed with sharing between unrelated individuals. Compared with coincidental sharing between unrelated individuals, out-of-frame TCR alpha sequences shared between twins had an excess of sequences with low generation probability. Because the same donors could not be followed over many years, the conclusions relied on cross-sectional statistical analysis. Abundant cord blood beta clonotypes had fewer insertions, young adult naive repertoires showed a similar but weaker trend, and memory repertoires showed no such trend.

Every donor in the study was a healthy Caucasian. The library was prepared using 5' RACE. Reads for this sample came from an Illumina HiSeq 2000. A universal primer binding site was introduced by template switching, and a unique molecular identifier was present in the final cDNA, enabling accurate counting of TCR cDNA molecules. First-strand cDNA for TCR alpha and beta chains was synthesized from specific primers in the conserved constant-segment region. Each cDNA library was double barcoded, with a SMART-Mk sample barcode plus Illumina barcodes, to control for contamination. TruSeq adapter sequences along with Illumina sample barcodes were introduced in two successive PCR steps. Sequencing of the TCR alpha and beta cDNA libraries was done on the Illumina HiSeq platform using custom primers. The paper's data handling went like this. MiGEC was used to process raw reads and extract unique molecular identifiers, and MiXCR was used to find CDR3 positions. For each individual, recombination models were inferred using an EM algorithm with the repgenHMM and IGoR tools. Shared clonotype analysis was performed with the tcR package in R, normalizing sharing by the product of cloneset sizes. To study raw recombination without the effects of thymic and clonal selection, out-of-frame nonproductive sequences were analyzed. TCRdb cleaned the public reads at Q25 with fastp, built clones with MiXCR and kept in-frame beta chains. All rows with the same CDR3 protein become a single entry with the most common DNA and genes. The V and J calls and clone size come from TCRdb's table, not from the authors' own analysis. Across this sample there are about 1.7 million distinct CDR3 sequences, with around a third seen only once. The biggest ten clones account for about 0.3% of the sample.

The junction shows trimming of 0 bases on V and 3 bases on J, plus 9 bases between the germline ends. CDR1 and CDR2 are read off the germline V gene as SQVTM and ANQGSEA. The CDR3 numbers 13 residues from cysteine through phenylalanine. Of the read, only the CDR3 DNA is kept; its 39 bases are in frame from base 1. This clonotype has more than one count but fewer than ten. Its recognized antigen is unknown. One base away there is no much larger clone; base qualities are not given. The chain was built from TRBV29-1 and TRBJ2-7, with the D gene too uncertain to name. The material sequenced was cord blood. This sequence originates from a newborn girl in good health. The CDR3 region has the sequence CSVEEEDGYEQYF. The DNA sequence reads TGCAGCGTTGAAGAGGAAGATGGCTACGAGCAGTACTTC.